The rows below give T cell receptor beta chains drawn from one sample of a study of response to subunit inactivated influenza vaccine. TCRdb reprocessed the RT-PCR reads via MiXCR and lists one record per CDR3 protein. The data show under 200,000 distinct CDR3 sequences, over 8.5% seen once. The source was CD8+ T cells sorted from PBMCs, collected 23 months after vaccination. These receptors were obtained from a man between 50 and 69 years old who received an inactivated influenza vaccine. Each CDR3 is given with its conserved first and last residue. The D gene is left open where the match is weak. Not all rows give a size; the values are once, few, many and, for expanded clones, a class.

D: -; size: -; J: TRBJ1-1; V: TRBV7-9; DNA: TGTGCCAGCAGCCACACCAGAACTGAAGCTTTCTTT; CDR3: CASSHTRTEAFF
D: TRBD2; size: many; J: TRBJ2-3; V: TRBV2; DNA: TGTGCCAGCAACCCGACTAGCGAAAGCACAGATACGCAGTATTTT; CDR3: CASNPTSESTDTQYF
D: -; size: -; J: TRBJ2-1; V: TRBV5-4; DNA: TGTGCCAGCAGCTTGAGGGGGGACTACAATGAGCAGTTCTTC; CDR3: CASSLRGDYNEQFF
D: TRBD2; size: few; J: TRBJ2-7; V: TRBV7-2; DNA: TGTGCCAGCAGCTACTCTGGGCGGGAGGGGAGCGGCGAGCAGTACTTC; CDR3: CASSYSGREGSGEQYF
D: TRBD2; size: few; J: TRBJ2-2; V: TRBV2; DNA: TGTGCCTCCACGAGCGGGGGCACCGGGGAGCTGTTTTTT; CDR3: CASTSGGTGELFF
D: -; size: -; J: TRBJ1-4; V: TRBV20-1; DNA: TGCAGTGCTATTGGGGGGTTGGCTAATGAAAAACTGTTTTTT; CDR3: CSAIGGLANEKLFF
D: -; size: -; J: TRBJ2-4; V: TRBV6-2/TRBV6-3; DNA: TGTGCCAGCAGTATAGGAGAATTGAGCAGGGGGGACATTCAGTACTTC; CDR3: CASSIGELSRGDIQYF
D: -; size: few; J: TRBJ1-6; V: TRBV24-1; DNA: TGTGCCACCAGTCAGGGTAATTCACCCCTCCACTTT; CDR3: CATSQGNSPLHF
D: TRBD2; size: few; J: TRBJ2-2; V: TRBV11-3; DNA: TGTGCCAGCAGCTTAGTATTTGGACTAGCGGGCCACACCGGGGAGCTGTTTTTT; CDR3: CASSLVFGLAGHTGELFF
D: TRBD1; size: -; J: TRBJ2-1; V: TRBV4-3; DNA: TGCGCCAGCAGCCAAGATTGGACAGGGTCCGGCAATGAGCAGTTCTTC; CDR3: CASSQDWTGSGNEQFF
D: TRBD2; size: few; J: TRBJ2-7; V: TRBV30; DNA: TGTGCCTGGAGTGGGACTAGTTACTACGAGCAGTACTTC; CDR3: CAWSGTSYYEQYF
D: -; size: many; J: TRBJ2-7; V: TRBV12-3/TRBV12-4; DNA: TGTGCCAGCAGTCCAGGACGAATCTACGAGCAGTACTTC; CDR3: CASSPGRIYEQYF
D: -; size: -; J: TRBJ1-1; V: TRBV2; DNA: TGTGCCAGCAGGGTTTACGCAGGGAGGGAGAGCACTGAAGCTTTCTTT; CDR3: CASRVYAGRESTEAFF
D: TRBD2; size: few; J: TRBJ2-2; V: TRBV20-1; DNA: TGCAGTGCTAGCCGGACTAGCGGTGCGAACACCGGGGAGCTGTTTTTT; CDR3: CSASRTSGANTGELFF
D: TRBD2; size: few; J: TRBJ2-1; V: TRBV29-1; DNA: TGCAGCGTTCGGCTAGCGGCTTACAATGAGCAGTTCTTC; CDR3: CSVRLAAYNEQFF
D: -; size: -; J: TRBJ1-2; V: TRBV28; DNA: TGTGCCAGCAGTTTGAGTTACACCTTC; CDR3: CASSLSYTF
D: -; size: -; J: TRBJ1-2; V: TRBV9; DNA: TGTGCCAGCAGCGGATACCGGAAAAGTGACTATGGCTACACCTTC; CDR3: CASSGYRKSDYGYTF
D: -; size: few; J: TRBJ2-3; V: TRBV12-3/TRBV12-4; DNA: TGTGCCAGCAGATCGACTTATACGCAGTATTTT; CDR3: CASRSTYTQYF
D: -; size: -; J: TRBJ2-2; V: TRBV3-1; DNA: TGTGCCAGCAGCCACATCCACCCCATTATAGGTTCCGGGGAGCTGTTTTTT; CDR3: CASSHIHPIIGSGELFF
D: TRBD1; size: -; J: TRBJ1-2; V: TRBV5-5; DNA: TGTGCCAGCAGCGGGGGACAGGCAATCTATGGCTACACCTTC; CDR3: CASSGGQAIYGYTF
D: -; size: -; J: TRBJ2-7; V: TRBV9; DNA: TGTGCCAGCAGCGCCAACCCAGGGGATAGCTCCTACGAGCAGTACTTC; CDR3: CASSANPGDSSYEQYF
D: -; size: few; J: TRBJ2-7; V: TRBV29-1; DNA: TGCAGCGTTCTAAGTGAGTCCTACGAGCAGTACTTC; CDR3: CSVLSESYEQYF